This T cell receptor (beta chain) was obtained from a study of Ad26.COV2.S vaccination and SARS-CoV-2 variants. Study-wide background: Once or twice, 56 days apart, Ad26.COV2.S was delivered intramuscularly.

Using immunoSEQ multiplex PCR, the repertoire was profiled, and TCRdb retains in-frame clones only, with some absent. The data hold hundreds of thousands of clones, with around 90% observed a single time. Treatment given: over 15 received Ad26.COV2.S at low or high dose, single or two shots; about 5 received placebo; per-sample allocation not given. Day 63 following the first vaccine or placebo injection was when the samples were taken. CDR1 SNHLY and CDR2 FYNNEI come from the germline V gene. This CDR3 spans 13 amino acids. After removal of 7 bases from V and 7 bases from J, the junction contained 9 bases not matched to a gene.

Sequencing was performed on peripheral blood, taken in a trial of Ad26.COV2.S vaccine versus placebo. The origin of this receptor is a person aged 18 to 59 who received the Ad26.COV2.S COVID-19 vaccine or a placebo. This rearrangement joins TRBV2 to TRBJ1-1, with 7 bases matching TRBD1. The CDR3 loop reads CASIQGVNGEAFF. The CDR3, as DNA: TGTGCCAGCATCCAGGGGGTTAACGGTGAAGCTTTCTTT.